This T cell receptor beta chain was captured in a study of OX40 agonist ivuxolimab in advanced cancers. Background for the entire study: Ivuxolimab, which targeted the costimulatory receptor OX40 (CD134), was an agonistic, fully human IgG2 monoclonal antibody. Intravenous ivuxolimab was administered to patients every 2 weeks at six dose levels: 0.01, 0.1, 0.3, 1.5, 3 and 10 mg/kg. Among the 50 to 55 dose-escalation patients, about 19 had hepatocellular carcinoma, roughly 15 melanoma, 9 renal cell carcinoma and 9 head and neck cancer. In the dose-escalation cohort, 82.7% of patients were male, and the mean age was about 55 years, with a range of about 23 to 85. Patients were allowed to have had prior anti-PD-1, anti-PD-L1 or anti-CTLA-4 therapy, and less than 45% of the dose-escalation patients had previously received checkpoint inhibitors. Partial responses occurred in three dose-escalation patients, of whom one had hepatocellular carcinoma and two had cutaneous melanoma. Peripheral TCRbeta sequencing aimed to test whether ivuxolimab altered TCR sequence diversity and caused clonal T-cell expansion. The paper covers the monotherapy dose-escalation part of the phase I ivuxolimab trial, which included N ≈ 57 patients.

To sequence the TCRbeta CDR3 region, genomic DNA was isolated from the sorted cells. TCRbeta CDR3 regions were sequenced using the immunoSEQ Assay. In TCRdb, the immuneACCESS table is reduced to in-frame sequences with V and J assigned. These tables do not hold every clone; where another copy was compared, an unresolved V gene accounts for under half, and the others remain unexplained. A total of about 60,000 clones appear in this sample, 90% of them only once. Of the sample, about 2% falls within the top ten clones. Patients with autoimmune disease history or receiving systemic immunosuppression were excluded from the trial. In every dose cohort, peripheral blood was drawn for TCR sequencing at baseline, cycle 4 day 1, and cycle 7 day 1. The samples were drawn from a first-in-human, open-label, multicenter phase I dose-escalation trial of ivuxolimab. Adults with locally advanced or metastatic melanoma, renal cell carcinoma, hepatocellular carcinoma or head and neck squamous cell carcinoma were enrolled in the trial. CD4+ and CD8+ T cells were sorted separately from peripheral blood before TCR sequencing.

Taken from cysteine to phenylalanine, the CDR3 has 15 residues. Solely the CDR3 DNA is kept, with 45 bases framed from the first base. CDR1 and CDR2 are drawn from the germline V gene: MNHNS, SASEGT. V loses 7 bases of germline sequence and J loses 5 bases, and the interval between the two ends is 18 bases. Here is what the overall study found, with its caveats: After ivuxolimab, more expanded clones were found on average in CD8+ T cells than in CD4+ T cells. Antigen specificity was not determined for the clonally expanded peripheral T cells. In partial responders in the 0.1-3.0 mg/kg groups, normalized peripheral clonal expansion was found to be among the lowest, especially among CD8+ T cells. At doses of 0.1 to 3.0 mg/kg, clonal expansion of both CD4+ and CD8+ T cells in blood was seen between baseline and week 6. Low levels of normalized T-cell clonal expansion were also seen in some nonresponding patients.

Comments on this clone: This receptor's antigen is unknown. No per-base quality is available; no much larger clone lies one base away.

Source: CD4+ or CD8+ T cells sorted from blood, taken in a trial of the OX40 agonist ivuxolimab. The TCR comes from an adult with an advanced solid tumor such as melanoma, head and neck, liver or kidney cancer. The chain joins TRBV6-1 to TRBJ2-1; the D call is possibly TRBD1 or TRBD2, each sharing 6 bases. The CDR3 sequence is CASITGGRSNNEQFF. In nucleotides, the sequence is TGTGCCAGCATCACTGGGGGGCGATCCAACAATGAGCAGTTCTTC.